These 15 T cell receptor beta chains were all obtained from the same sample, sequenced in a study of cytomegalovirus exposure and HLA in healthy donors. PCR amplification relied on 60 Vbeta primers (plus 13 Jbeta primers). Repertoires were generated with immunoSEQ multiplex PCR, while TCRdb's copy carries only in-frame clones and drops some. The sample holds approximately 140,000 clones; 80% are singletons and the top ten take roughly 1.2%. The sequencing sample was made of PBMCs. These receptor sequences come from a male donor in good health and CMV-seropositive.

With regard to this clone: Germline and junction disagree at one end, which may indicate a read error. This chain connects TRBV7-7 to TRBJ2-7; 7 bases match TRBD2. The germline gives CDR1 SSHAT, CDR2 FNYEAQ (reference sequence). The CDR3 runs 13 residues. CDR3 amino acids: CASSLTSDYEQYF. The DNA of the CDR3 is TGTGCTAGCAGCTTAACTAGCGACTACGAGCAGTACTTC.

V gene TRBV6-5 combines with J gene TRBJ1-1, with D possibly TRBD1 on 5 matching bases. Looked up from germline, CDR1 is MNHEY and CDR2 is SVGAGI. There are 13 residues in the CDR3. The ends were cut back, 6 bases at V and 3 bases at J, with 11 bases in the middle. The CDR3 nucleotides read TGTGCCAGCAGCGCAGGGAGGCACACTGAAGCTTTCTTT. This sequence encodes CASSAGRHTEAFF.

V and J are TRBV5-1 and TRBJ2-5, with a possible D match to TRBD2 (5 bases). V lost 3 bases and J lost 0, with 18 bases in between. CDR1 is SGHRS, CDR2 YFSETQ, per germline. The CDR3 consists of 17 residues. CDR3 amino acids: CASSSGPGNPNQETQYF. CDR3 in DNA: TGCGCCAGCAGCTCGGGCCCGGGAAACCCAAACCAAGAGACCCAGTACTTC.

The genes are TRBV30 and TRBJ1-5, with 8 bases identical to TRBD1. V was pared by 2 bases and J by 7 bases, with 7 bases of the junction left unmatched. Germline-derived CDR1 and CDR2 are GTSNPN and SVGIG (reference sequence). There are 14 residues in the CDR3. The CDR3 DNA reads TGTGCCTGGAGTACAAACAGGGGGTACCAGCCCCAGCATTTT. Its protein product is CAWSTNRGYQPQHF.

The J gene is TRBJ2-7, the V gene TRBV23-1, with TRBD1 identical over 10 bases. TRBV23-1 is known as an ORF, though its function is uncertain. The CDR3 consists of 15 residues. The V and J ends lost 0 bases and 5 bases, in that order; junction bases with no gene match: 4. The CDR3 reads CASSQSRGQGDEQYF. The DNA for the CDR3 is TGCGCCAGCAGTCAATCGAGAGGACAGGGGGACGAGCAGTACTTC.

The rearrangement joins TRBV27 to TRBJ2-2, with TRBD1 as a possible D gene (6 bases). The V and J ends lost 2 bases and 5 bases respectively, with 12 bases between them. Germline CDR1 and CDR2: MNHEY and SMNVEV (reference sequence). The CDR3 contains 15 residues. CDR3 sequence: CASSLVQGRTGELFF. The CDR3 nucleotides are TGTGCCAGCAGTTTAGTACAGGGACGGACCGGGGAGCTGTTTTTT.

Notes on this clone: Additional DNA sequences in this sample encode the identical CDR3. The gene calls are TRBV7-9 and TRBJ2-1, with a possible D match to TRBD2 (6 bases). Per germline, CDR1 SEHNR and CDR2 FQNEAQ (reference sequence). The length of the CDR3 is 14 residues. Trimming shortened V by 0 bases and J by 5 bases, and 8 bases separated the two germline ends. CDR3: CASSLAGGHNEQFF. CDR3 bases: TGTGCCAGCAGCTTAGCGGGAGGCCACAATGAGCAGTTCTTC.

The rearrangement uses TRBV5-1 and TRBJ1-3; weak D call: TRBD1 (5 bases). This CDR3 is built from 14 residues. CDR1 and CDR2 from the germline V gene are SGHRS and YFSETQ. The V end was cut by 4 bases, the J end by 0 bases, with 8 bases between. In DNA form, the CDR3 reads TGCGCCAGCAGCCAAGGGGACTCTGGAAACACCATATATTTT. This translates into CASSQGDSGNTIYF.

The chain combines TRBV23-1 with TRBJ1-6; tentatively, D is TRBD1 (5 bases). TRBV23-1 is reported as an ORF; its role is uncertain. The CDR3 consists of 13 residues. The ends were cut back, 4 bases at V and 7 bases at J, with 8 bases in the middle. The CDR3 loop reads CASSPGENSPLHF. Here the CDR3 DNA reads TGCGCCAGCAGTCCGGGGGAAAATTCACCCCTCCACTTT.

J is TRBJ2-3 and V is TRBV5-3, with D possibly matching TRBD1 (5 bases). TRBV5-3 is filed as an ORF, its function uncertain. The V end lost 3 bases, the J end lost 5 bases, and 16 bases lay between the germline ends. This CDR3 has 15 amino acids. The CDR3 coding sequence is TGTGCCAGAAGCTCACTACACTATCAGGGAGATACGCAGTATTTT. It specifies CARSSLHYQGDTQYF.

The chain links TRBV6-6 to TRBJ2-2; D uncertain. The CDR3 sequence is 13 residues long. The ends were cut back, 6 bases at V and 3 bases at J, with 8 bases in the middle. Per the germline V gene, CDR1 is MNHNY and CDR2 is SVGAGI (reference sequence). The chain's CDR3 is CASSPRDTGELFF. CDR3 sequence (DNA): TGTGCCAGCAGCCCCCGCGACACCGGGGAGCTGTTTTTT.

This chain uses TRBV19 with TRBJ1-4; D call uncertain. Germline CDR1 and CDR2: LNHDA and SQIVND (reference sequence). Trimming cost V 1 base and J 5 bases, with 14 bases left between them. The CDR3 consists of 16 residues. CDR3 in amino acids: CASSIAGAGWNEKLFF. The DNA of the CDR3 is TGTGCCAGTAGTATAGCGGGCGCGGGATGGAATGAAAAACTGTTTTTT.

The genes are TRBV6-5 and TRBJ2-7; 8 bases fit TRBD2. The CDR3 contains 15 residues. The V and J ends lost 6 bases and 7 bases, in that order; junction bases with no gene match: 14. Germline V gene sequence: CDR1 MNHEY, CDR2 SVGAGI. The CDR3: CASSFSGTEKGEQYF. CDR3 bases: TGTGCCAGCAGCTTTAGCGGGACTGAGAAAGGGGAGCAGTACTTC.

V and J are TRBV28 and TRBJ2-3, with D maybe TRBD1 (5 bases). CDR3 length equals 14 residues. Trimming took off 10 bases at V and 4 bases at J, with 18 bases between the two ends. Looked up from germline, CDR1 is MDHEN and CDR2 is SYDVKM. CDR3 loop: CAKRGSRSSDTQYF. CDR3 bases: TGTGCCAAAAGGGGTTCTAGAAGCTCAGATACGCAGTATTTT.

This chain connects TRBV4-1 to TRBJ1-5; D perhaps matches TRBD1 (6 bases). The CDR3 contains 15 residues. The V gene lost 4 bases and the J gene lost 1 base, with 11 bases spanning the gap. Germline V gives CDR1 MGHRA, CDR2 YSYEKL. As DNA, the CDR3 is TGCGCCAGCAGCCGCTCTACAGGGAGCAATCAGCCCCAGCATTTT. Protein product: CASSRSTGSNQPQHF.